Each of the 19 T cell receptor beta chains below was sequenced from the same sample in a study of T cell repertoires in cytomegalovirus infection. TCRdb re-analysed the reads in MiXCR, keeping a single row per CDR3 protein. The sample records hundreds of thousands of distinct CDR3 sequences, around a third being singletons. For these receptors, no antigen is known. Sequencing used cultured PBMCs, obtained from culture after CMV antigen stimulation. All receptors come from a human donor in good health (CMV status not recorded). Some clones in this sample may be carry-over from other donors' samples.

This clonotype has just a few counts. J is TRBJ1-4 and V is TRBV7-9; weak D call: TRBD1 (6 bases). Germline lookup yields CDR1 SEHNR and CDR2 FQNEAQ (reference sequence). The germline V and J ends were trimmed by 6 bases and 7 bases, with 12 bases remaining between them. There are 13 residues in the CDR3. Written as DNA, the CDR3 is TGTGCCAGCAGACAACAGGGAGGTGAAAAACTGTTTTTT. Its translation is CASRQQGGEKLFF.

The CDR3 nucleotides are TGTGCCATCAGTGTGCGAAGAAAGGGGACCGGGGAGCTGTTTTTT. Translated, it gives CAISVRRKGTGELFF. The V and J genes are TRBV10-3 and TRBJ2-2, with D tentatively TRBD1 (5 bases). This CDR3 spans 15 amino acids. Trimming took off 4 bases at V and 5 bases at J, with 14 bases between the two ends. Germline V gives CDR1 ENHRY, CDR2 SYGVKD.

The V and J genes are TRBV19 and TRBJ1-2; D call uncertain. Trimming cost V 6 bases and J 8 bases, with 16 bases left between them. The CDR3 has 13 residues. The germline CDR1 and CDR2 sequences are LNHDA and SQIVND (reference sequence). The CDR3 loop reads CASRRDGLVGYTF. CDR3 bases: TGTGCCAGTAGACGAGACGGTCTAGTGGGCTACACCTTC.

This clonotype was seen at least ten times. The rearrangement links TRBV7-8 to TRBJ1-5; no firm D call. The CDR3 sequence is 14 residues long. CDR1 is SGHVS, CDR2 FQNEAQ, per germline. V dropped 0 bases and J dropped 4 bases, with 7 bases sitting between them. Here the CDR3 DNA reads TGTGCCAGCAGCTTAGCGTTAATTAATCAGCCCCAGCATTTT. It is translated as CASSLALINQPQHF.

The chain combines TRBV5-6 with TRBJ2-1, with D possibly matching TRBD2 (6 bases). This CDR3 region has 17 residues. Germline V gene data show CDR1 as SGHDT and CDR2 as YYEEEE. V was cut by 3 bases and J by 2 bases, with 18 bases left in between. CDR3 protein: CASSSDRRADTYNEQFF. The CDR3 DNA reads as TGTGCCAGCAGCTCGGATCGGAGGGCCGATACCTACAATGAGCAGTTCTTC.

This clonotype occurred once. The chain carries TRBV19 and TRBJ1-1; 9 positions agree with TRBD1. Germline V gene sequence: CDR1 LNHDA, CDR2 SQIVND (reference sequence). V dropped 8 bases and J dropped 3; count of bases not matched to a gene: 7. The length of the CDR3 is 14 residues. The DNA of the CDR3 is TGTGCCAGTGCCACCGACAGGGGGGACACTGAAGCTTTCTTT. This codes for CASATDRGDTEAFF. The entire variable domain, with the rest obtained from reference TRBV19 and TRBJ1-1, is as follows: DGGITQSPKYLFRKEGQNVTLSCEQNLNHDAMYWYRQDPGQGLRLIYYSQIVNDFQKGDIAEGYSVSREKKESFPLTVTSAQKNPTAFYLCASATDRGDTEAFFGQGTRLTVV.

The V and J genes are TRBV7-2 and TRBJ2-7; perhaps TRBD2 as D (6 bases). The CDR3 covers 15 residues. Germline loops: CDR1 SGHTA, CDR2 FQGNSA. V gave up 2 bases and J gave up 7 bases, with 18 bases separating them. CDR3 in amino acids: CASSLNAGYINEQYF. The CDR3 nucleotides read TGTGCCAGCAGCTTAAATGCGGGATATATTAATGAGCAGTACTTC. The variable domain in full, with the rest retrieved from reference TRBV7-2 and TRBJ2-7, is GAGVSQSPSNKVTEKGKDVELRCDPISGHTALYWYRQSLGQGLEFLIYFQGNSAPDKSGLPSDRFSAERTGGSVSTLTIQRTQQEDSAVYLCASSLNAGYINEQYFGPGTRLTVT.

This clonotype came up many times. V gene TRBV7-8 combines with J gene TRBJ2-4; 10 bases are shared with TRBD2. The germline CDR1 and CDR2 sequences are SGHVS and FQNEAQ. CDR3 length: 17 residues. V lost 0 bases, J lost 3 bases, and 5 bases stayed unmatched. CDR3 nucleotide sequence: TGTGCCAGCAGCTTAGCGCCTAGCGGGAGTGACAAAAACATTCAGTACTTC. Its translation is CASSLAPSGSDKNIQYF.

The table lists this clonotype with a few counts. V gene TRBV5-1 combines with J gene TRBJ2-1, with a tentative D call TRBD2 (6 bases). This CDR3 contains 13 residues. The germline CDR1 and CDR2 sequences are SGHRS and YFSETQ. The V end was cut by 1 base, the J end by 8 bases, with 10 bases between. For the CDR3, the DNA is TGCGCCAGCAGCTTGTTAGGGGACTATGAGCAGTTCTTC. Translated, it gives CASSLLGDYEQFF.

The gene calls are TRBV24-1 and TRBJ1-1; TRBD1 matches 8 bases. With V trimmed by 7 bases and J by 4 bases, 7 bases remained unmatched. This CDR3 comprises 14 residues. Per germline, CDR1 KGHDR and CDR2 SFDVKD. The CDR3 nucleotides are TGTGCCACCAGCGACTCAGGGGGCGGCACTGAAGCTTTCTTT. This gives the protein CATSDSGGGTEAFF.

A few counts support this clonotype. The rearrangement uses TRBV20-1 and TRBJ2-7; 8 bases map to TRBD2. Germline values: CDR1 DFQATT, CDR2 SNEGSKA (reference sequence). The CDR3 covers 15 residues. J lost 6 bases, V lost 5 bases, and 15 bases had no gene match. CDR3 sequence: CSAFRGAGGTSEQYF. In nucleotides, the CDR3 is TGCAGTGCTTTCCGGGGGGCGGGGGGCACTTCCGAGCAGTACTTC.

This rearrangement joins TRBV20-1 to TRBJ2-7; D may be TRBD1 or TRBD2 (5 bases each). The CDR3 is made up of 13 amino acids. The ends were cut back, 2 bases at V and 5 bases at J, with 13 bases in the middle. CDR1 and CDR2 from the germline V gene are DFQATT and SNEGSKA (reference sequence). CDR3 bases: TGCAGTGCTAGATATGTGGGGACCCACGAGCAGTACTTC. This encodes CSARYVGTHEQYF.

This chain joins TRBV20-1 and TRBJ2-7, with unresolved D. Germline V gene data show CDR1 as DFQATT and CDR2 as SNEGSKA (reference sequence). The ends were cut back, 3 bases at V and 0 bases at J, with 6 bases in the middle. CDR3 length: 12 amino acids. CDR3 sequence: CSASGPSYEQYF. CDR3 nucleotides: TGCAGTGCTAGCGGGCCCTCCTACGAGCAGTACTTC.

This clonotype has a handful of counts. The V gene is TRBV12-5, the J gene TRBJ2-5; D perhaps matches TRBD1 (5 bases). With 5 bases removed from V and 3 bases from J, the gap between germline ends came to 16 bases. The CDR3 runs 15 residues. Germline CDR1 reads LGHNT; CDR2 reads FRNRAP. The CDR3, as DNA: TGTGCTAGTGGTCTACTTTCGGGCAGGGAAGAGACCCAGTACTTC. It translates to CASGLLSGREETQYF.

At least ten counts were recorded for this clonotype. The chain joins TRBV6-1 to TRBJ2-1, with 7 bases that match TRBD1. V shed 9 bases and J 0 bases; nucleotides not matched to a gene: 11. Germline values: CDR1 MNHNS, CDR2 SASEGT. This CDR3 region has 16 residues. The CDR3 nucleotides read TGTGCCAGTCGACAGGGCGAAAGTTTCTCCTACAATGAGCAGTTCTTC. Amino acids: CASRQGESFSYNEQFF.

DNA for the CDR3: TGTGCCAGTATCGGGGACAGGGGGTATGATGAGCAGTTCTTC. Translating gives CASIGDRGYDEQFF. The V and J genes are TRBV19 and TRBJ2-1; TRBD1 matches 11 bases. The V gene's germline CDR1 is LNHDA and CDR2 SQIVND (reference sequence). With 7 bases clipped from V and 8 bases from J, the junction kept 7 bases outside the gene matches. The CDR3 has 14 residues. The full variable domain, with the rest looked up from reference TRBV19 and TRBJ2-1, is DGGITQSPKYLFRKEGQNVTLSCEQNLNHDAMYWYRQDPGQGLRLIYYSQIVNDFQKGDIAEGYSVSREKKESFPLTVTSAQKNPTAFYLCASIGDRGYDEQFFGPGTRLTVL.

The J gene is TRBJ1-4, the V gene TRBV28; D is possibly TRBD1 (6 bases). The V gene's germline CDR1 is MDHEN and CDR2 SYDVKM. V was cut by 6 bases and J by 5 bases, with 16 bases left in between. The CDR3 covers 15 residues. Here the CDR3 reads CASSLISRGNEKLFF. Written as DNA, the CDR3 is TGTGCCAGCAGCCTAATTTCCAGGGGAAATGAAAAACTGTTTTTT. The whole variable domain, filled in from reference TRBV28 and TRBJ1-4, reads DVKVTQSSRYLVKRTGEKVFLECVQDMDHENMFWYRQDPGLGLRLIYFSYDVKMKEKGDIPEGYSVSREKKERFSLILESASTNQTSMYLCASSLISRGNEKLFFGSGTQLSVL.

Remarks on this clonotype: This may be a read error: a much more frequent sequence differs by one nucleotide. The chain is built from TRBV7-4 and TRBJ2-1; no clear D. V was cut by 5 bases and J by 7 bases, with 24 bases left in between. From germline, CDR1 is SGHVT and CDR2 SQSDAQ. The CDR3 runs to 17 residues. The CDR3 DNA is TGTGCCAGCAGCGTAGGAACACTGGTTCTGCACGGGAATGAGCAGTTCTTC. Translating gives CASSVGTLVLHGNEQFF.

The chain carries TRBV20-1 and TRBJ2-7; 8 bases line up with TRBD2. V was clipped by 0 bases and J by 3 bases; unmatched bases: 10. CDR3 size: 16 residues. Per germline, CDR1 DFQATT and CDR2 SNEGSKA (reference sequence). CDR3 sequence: CSARELSGILGYEQYF. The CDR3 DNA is TGCAGTGCTAGAGAACTTAGCGGGATTCTGGGCTACGAGCAGTACTTC.